This TCR beta chain was identified during a study of early T cells in non-severe SARS-CoV-2 infection. Study overall: Chains stayed unpaired after sequencing of bulk RNA from unsorted whole blood.

Attached unique molecular identifiers marked individual cDNA molecules. MiXCR was run by TCRdb on the 5' RACE reads, yielding one entry per CDR3 protein. The sample includes about 59,000 distinct CDR3 sequences, approximately 13% of them seen just once. A few counts support this clonotype. The CDR3 consists of 12 residues. The V gene lost 8 bases and the J gene lost 9 bases, with 14 bases spanning the gap. CDR1 MNHEY and CDR2 SVGEGT come from the germline V gene. This rearrangement joins TRBV6-2 or TRBV6-3 to TRBJ2-4; D call uncertain. The TCR sequence derives from an adult who was a healthcare worker with PCR-confirmed SARS-CoV-2 infection or an uninfected control (not recorded which). Source: whole blood, taken at baseline. This CDR3 is CASGTTQGIQYF. The CDR3 bases are TGTGCCAGCGGTACGACTCAAGGCATTCAGTACTTC.